What follows are 20 T cell receptor beta chains derived from one specimen sequenced in a study of CD8+ T cells in alopecia areata. The sequencing template was cDNA reverse transcribed from extracted RNA. The protocol was immunoSEQ multiplex PCR, while the TCRdb copy is restricted to in-frame clones and leaves out a portion. The sample includes 150,000 or so clones, roughly 50% seen only once; the top ten take approximately 6.8%. The sequenced sample consisted of CD4+ T cells sorted from blood. The receptor source for this set is a human donor with alopecia areata.

This clone was detected once. V and J are TRBV29-1 and TRBJ2-2, with unresolved D. CDR1 is SQVTM, CDR2 ANQGSEA, per germline. V was clipped by 5 bases and J by 0 bases, with 7 bases between them. The CDR3 extends over 13 amino acids. CDR3 residues: CSVRLANTGELFF. CDR3 coding DNA: TGCAGCGTTCGACTGGCGAACACCGGGGAGCTGTTTTTT.

Notes on this clone: This sample also contains other DNA sequences that code for the same CDR3. The V call is TRBV15, the J call TRBJ2-5; D call uncertain. Trimming stripped 1 base from V and 5 bases from J, with 5 bases between. Germline V gene data show CDR1 as LNHNV and CDR2 as YYDKDF (reference sequence). The CDR3 has 12 amino acids. The CDR3 DNA sequence: TGTGCCACCAGCAGAGTTGGGGAGACCCAGTACTTC. Its translation is CATSRVGETQYF.

The rearrangement links TRBV5-1 to TRBJ1-1; perhaps TRBD1 as D (5 bases). Germline-derived CDR1 and CDR2 are SGHRS and YFSETQ. The CDR3 runs 15 residues. V shed 0 bases and J shed 3 bases, with 12 bases lying between them. The CDR3 DNA is TGCGCCAGCAGCTTGGTAAGGGCGGGGGACACTGAAGCTTTCTTT. Its translation: CASSLVRAGDTEAFF.

CDR3: CASSPMSAAAEAFF. The CDR3 coding sequence is TGTGCCAGCAGTCCCATGTCAGCCGCTGCTGAAGCTTTCTTT. The chain carries TRBV27 and TRBJ1-1; D is undetermined. CDR3 length: 14 amino acids. Germline V gives CDR1 MNHEY, CDR2 SMNVEV (reference sequence). The V gene lost 5 bases and the J gene lost 6 bases, with 16 bases spanning the gap.

The rearrangement uses TRBV28 and TRBJ2-7; 8 nucleotides align to TRBD2. CDR3 length equals 13 residues. Germline V gene data show CDR1 as MDHEN and CDR2 as SYDVKM. V dropped 6 bases and J dropped 1; count of bases not matched to a gene: 2. CDR3 residues: CASRTGGSYEQYF. CDR3 bases: TGTGCCAGCAGAACGGGAGGGTCCTACGAGCAGTACTTC.

V gene TRBV29-1 combines with J gene TRBJ1-1; D is ambiguous. The V gene lost 6 bases and the J gene lost 11 bases, with 13 bases spanning the gap. Germline CDR1 SQVTM, CDR2 ANQGSEA. The CDR3 contains 10 residues. DNA for the CDR3: TGCAGCGTCTCCGGCCAGGAGGCTTTCTTT. Its protein product is CSVSGQEAFF.

V usage is TRBV30 and J usage is TRBJ2-5; TRBD2 might be the D (5 bases). The CDR3 contains 13 residues. The ends were cut back, 5 bases at V and 4 bases at J, with 14 bases in the middle. In germline, CDR1 is GTSNPN, CDR2 SVGIG (reference sequence). The CDR3 DNA follows: TGTGCCTGGGCCAGGCGGGTTCGAGAGACCCAGTACTTC. As protein: CAWARRVRETQYF. The full variable domain, in which reference TRBV30 and TRBJ2-5 provide the parts outside the CDR3, is SQTIHQWPATLVQPVGSPLSLECTVEGTSNPNLYWYRQAAGRGLQLLFYSVGIGQISSEVPQNLSASRPQDRQFILSSKKLLLSDSGFYLCAWARRVRETQYFGPGTRLLVL.

This clone was seen more than once but under ten times. This chain connects TRBV5-1 to TRBJ2-1, with 10 bases aligning to TRBD2. The CDR3 runs 12 residues. V was clipped by 4 bases and J by 15 bases; unmatched bases: 7. Germline V gene sequence: CDR1 SGHRS, CDR2 YFSETQ. The CDR3 region is CASSPSGRGLFF. The DNA for the CDR3 is TGCGCCAGCAGCCCAAGCGGGAGGGGTCTGTTCTTC.

The chain has TRBV29-1 and TRBJ2-1, with D tentatively TRBD2 (5 bases). CDR1 and CDR2 from the germline V gene are SQVTM and ANQGSEA. V was cut by 6 bases and J by 5 bases, with 23 bases left in between. The length of the CDR3 is 16 residues. The CDR3 DNA reads TGCAGCGTGGAGTTAATGACCTTTACAGCGGACAATGAGCAGTTCTTC. Its protein is CSVELMTFTADNEQFF.

This clone occurred a few times. V gene TRBV14 combines with J gene TRBJ2-1; 7 bases align to TRBD1. The V segment lost 4 bases and the J segment 4 bases; nucleotides outside the gene matches: 7. Germline CDR1 SGHDN, CDR2 FVKESK. This CDR3 is 15 amino acids long. CDR3 bases: TGTGCCAGCAGCCCTTCCGGGACAGTGTACAATGAGCAGTTCTTC. Its protein is CASSPSGTVYNEQFF.

This clone was observed many times. The chain combines TRBV19 with TRBJ2-5, with D possibly matching TRBD2 (5 bases). V was clipped by 6 bases and J by 7 bases, with 15 bases between them. The CDR3 runs 13 residues. Germline V CDR1 and CDR2: LNHDA, SQIVND (reference sequence). CDR3 loop: CASSGGPTGTQYF. The DNA for the CDR3 is TGTGCCAGTAGCGGCGGGCCCACCGGGACCCAGTACTTC.

The CDR3 DNA reads as TGTGCCAGCAGCACATTAACAGGGGCAGTGGGAAAACTGTTTTTT. This translates into CASSTLTGAVGKLFF. J is TRBJ1-4 and V is TRBV13; 7 nucleotides match TRBD1. Per germline, CDR1 PRHDT and CDR2 FYEKMQ (reference sequence). V shed 5 bases, J shed 10 bases, and the junction held 13 bases outside the gene matches. This CDR3 is built from 15 residues.

J is TRBJ2-3 and V is TRBV29-1; D possibly corresponds to TRBD2 (5 bases). V shed 5 bases and J shed 0 bases, with 12 bases lying between them. Germline CDR1 reads SQVTM; CDR2 reads ANQGSEA. CDR3 size: 14 residues. The CDR3 coding sequence is TGCAGCGTTAGGCTAGCAGCTAGCACAGATACGCAGTATTTT. It specifies CSVRLAASTDTQYF.

This chain joins TRBV5-1 and TRBJ1-1; a possible D gene is TRBD1 (6 bases). V was trimmed by 4 bases and J by 3 bases, leaving 10 bases between them. The CDR3 is 13 amino acids. Germline lookup yields CDR1 SGHRS and CDR2 YFSETQ. The CDR3 nucleotides are TGCGCCAGCAGCCTAAACAGGGACACTGAAGCTTTCTTT. Translated, it gives CASSLNRDTEAFF.

The chain recombines TRBV28 with TRBJ2-4; 8 positions match TRBD2. The junction had 9 bases not matched to a gene; V was cut back by 5 bases and J by 9 bases. The CDR3 runs 14 residues. Germline-derived CDR1 and CDR2 are MDHEN and SYDVKM. Written as DNA, the CDR3 is TGTGCCAGCAGTCCTCGGACTAGCCGGGGCATTCAGTACTTC. It codes for CASSPRTSRGIQYF. The full variable domain, completed using reference TRBV28 and TRBJ2-4, is DVKVTQSSRYLVKRTGEKVFLECVQDMDHENMFWYRQDPGLGLRLIYFSYDVKMKEKGDIPEGYSVSREKKERFSLILESASTNQTSMYLCASSPRTSRGIQYFGAGTRLSVL.

The chain joins TRBV27 to TRBJ1-5; maybe TRBD1 (5 bases). V was cut by 8 bases and J by 2 bases, with 13 bases left in between. The CDR3 extends over 14 amino acids. Germline V lookup: CDR1 MNHEY, CDR2 SMNVEV (reference sequence). The CDR3 is CASGGGLGNQPQHF. As DNA, the CDR3 is TGTGCCAGCGGGGGAGGGCTTGGCAATCAGCCCCAGCATTTT.

This chain uses TRBV30 with TRBJ2-1; TRBD1 aligns across 8 bases. Germline V gives CDR1 GTSNPN, CDR2 SVGIG (reference sequence). With V trimmed by 5 bases and J by 8 bases, 11 bases remained unmatched. The CDR3 is made up of 14 amino acids. Here the CDR3 DNA reads TGTGCCTGGTCTAAGGACAGGGCTGTAGATGAGCAGTTCTTC. The encoded protein is CAWSKDRAVDEQFF.

The chain employs TRBV5-1 and TRBJ2-3; D assignment may be TRBD1 or TRBD2 (5 bases each). The V gene lost 1 base and the J gene lost 1 base, with 19 bases spanning the gap. This CDR3 has 18 amino acids. Germline V gives CDR1 SGHRS, CDR2 YFSETQ. This CDR3 is CASSLLGAGGHRTDTQYF. The CDR3 DNA reads as TGCGCCAGCAGCTTGTTAGGGGCTGGAGGACACCGCACAGATACGCAGTATTTT.

The V gene is TRBV2, the J gene TRBJ1-1; the D is unclear. V gave up 7 bases and J gave up 1 base, with 4 bases separating them. From germline, CDR1 is SNHLY and CDR2 FYNNEI. The CDR3 loop spans 11 amino acids. The CDR3 DNA sequence: TGTGCCAGCAAGGAGAACACTGAAGCTTTCTTT. It encodes CASKENTEAFF.

This clone was seen a few times. The V gene is TRBV29-1, the J gene TRBJ2-7; D ambiguous. This CDR3 spans 13 amino acids. CDR1 is SQVTM and CDR2 is ANQGSEA in the germline V gene. The V gene lost 4 bases and the J gene lost 6 bases, with 16 bases spanning the gap. CDR3 in DNA: TGCAGCGTTGCCCTGGCCGTTGGTATCGAGCAGTACTTC. Protein: CSVALAVGIEQYF.